A selection of T cell receptor beta chains follows, all from one sample in a study of post-analysis software for immune sequencing data. TCRdb used MiXCR to reprocess the PCR reads, holding one entry per CDR3 protein. The data show 650,000 to 850,000 distinct CDR3 sequences, with 35% to 55% seen just once and 4.9% held by the top ten. The source material was blood. These receptors came from a girl aged 5-17 years with multiple sclerosis. Both conserved end residues are part of each CDR3. A D gene is named only where the DNA matches it firmly. Only part of the rows carry a size: once, few, many, or a class if the clone is expanded.

16	few	TRBV20-1	TRBD2	TRBJ2-7	TGCAGTGCTAGAGATCCAGGGACTAGCGGGACCTACGAGCAGTACTTC	CSARDPGTSGTYEQYF
14	.	TRBV28	.	TRBJ2-7	TGTGCCAGCAGTTTGCTGCAGGGTGGCCACGAGCAGTACTTC	CASSLLQGGHEQYF
16	.	TRBV12-3/TRBV12-4	.	TRBJ1-2	TGTGCCAGCAAACCTGCGGGGGTGGGGGGCGACTATGGCTACACCTTC	CASKPAGVGGDYGYTF
18	.	TRBV7-2	TRBD2	TRBJ2-1	TGTGCCAGCAACCTCCGAACGGGACTAGCGGGATATGGGGATGAGCAGTTCTTC	CASNLRTGLAGYGDEQFF
15	few	TRBV15	.	TRBJ2-7	TGTGCCACCAGCAGTGCGCAGGGGCAACCCTACGAGCAGTACTTC	CATSSAQGQPYEQYF
15	few	TRBV4-1	TRBD2	TRBJ2-7	TGCGCCAGCAGCCAAGGGACTAGCCTAGCCGACGAGCAGTACTTC	CASSQGTSLADEQYF
15	many	TRBV6-2/TRBV6-3	TRBD2	TRBJ2-3	TGTGCCAGCAGTTACTGCCGCGGGAGGGGATGTACGCAGTATTTT	CASSYCRGRGCTQYF
11	.	TRBV7-9	.	TRBJ2-7	TGTGCAGCAGACTGGGGGAGCGAGCAGTACTTC	CAADWGSEQYF
14	.	TRBV7-6	.	TRBJ2-5	TGTGCCAGCAGCTTACGGGGGAACCAAGAGACCCAGTACTTC	CASSLRGNQETQYF
16	once	TRBV29-1	TRBD1	TRBJ2-5	TGCAGCGTTGACATGGGAGAGACAGGGGCCCAAGAGACCCAGTACTTC	CSVDMGETGAQETQYF
11	.	TRBV12-3/TRBV12-4	.	TRBJ2-5	TGTACCAGCAGTTTTAGAGAGACCCAGTACTTC	CTSSFRETQYF
17	.	TRBV2	.	TRBJ2-7	TGTGCCAGCAGTGATTTGTCCCTTGGCGGTAGCTCCTACGAGCAGTACTTC	CASSDLSLGGSSYEQYF
14	few	TRBV20-1	.	TRBJ2-3	TGCAGTGCTTTCGACCGGCTCGACACAGATACGCAGTATTTT	CSAFDRLDTDTQYF
16	.	TRBV4-3	.	TRBJ2-3	TGCGCCAGCAGCCAAGATCAGGACTATGGGGCAGATACGCAGTATTTT	CASSQDQDYGADTQYF
16	.	TRBV10-3	TRBD2	TRBJ2-1	TGTGCCATCAGTGAGAAGCGGGACCCCCCTGGGGATGAGCAGTTCTTC	CAISEKRDPPGDEQFF
16	.	TRBV7-9	.	TRBJ2-5	TGTGCCAGCAGCCCAGCCCCCCGGGACTACCAAGAGACCCAGTACTTC	CASSPAPRDYQETQYF
16	few	TRBV6-4	TRBD1	TRBJ1-2	TGTGCCAGCAGTGACTTGGGACACAGGGGAAACTATGGCTACACCTTC	CASSDLGHRGNYGYTF
17	few	TRBV9	TRBD1	TRBJ1-3	TGTGCCAGCAGCGCGAGACAGGGGGGAACGTCTGGAAACACCATATATTTT	CASSARQGGTSGNTIYF
18	.	TRBV28	TRBD1	TRBJ1-5	TGTGCCAGCACCTCGTACCGGGACAGAATTTATAGCAATCAGCCCCAGCATTTT	CASTSYRDRIYSNQPQHF
13	.	TRBV4-1	.	TRBJ2-3	TGCGCCAGCAGCCAAGTGGTAAAGGATACGCAGTATTTT	CASSQVVKDTQYF
12	few	TRBV20-1	.	TRBJ2-5	TGCAGTGCTGGTCGTGGGGGAGAGACCCAGTACTTC	CSAGRGGETQYF
11	.	TRBV12-3/TRBV12-4	.	TRBJ2-3	TGTGCCAGTATGAGGGCAGATGCGCAGTATTTT	CASMRADAQYF
14	.	TRBV7-7	.	TRBJ2-5	TGTGCTAGCAGTGGCTCGTTGAATCAAGAGACCCAGTACTTC	CASSGSLNQETQYF
18	.	TRBV27	.	TRBJ2-1	TGTGCCAGCAGCCCCGTGGCCCGACTTCGGAGGACCTACAATGAGCAGTTCTTC	CASSPVARLRRTYNEQFF
14	.	TRBV15	.	TRBJ1-1	TGTGCCACCAGCAGAGATGGAGGGGTAGCTGAAGCTTTCTTT	CATSRDGGVAEAFF
13	.	TRBV27	.	TRBJ2-5	TGTGCCAGCAGCCCTACCCAGGGGGGGACCCAGTACTTC	CASSPTQGGTQYF
15	.	TRBV7-8	.	TRBJ1-1	TGTGCCAGCAGCTTAAGTAGAGGGGCGAACACTGAAGCTTTCTTT	CASSLSRGANTEAFF
16	.	TRBV28	.	TRBJ2-1	TGTGCCAGCAGTCCTCATCCGGGACGGCCTCGTGGTGAGCAGTTCTTC	CASSPHPGRPRGEQFF
15	.	TRBV9	TRBD2	TRBJ2-1	TGTGCCAGCAGCCGTAGCGGGACTCAGGGGAATGAGCAGTTCTTC	CASSRSGTQGNEQFF
16	.	TRBV7-2	.	TRBJ2-1	TGTGCCAGCAGTCTAGGGGGAGACAGCTCCTACAATGAGCAGTTCTTC	CASSLGGDSSYNEQFF
11	.	TRBV12-3/TRBV12-4	.	TRBJ2-1	TGTGCCAGCAGTTTTTTGACTGAGCAGTTCTTC	CASSFLTEQFF
15	once	TRBV7-3	TRBD2	TRBJ2-1	TGTGCCAGCAGCCAAACTCTAGCGGGAGCGAGTGAGCAGTTCTTC	CASSQTLAGASEQFF
15	.	TRBV25-1	.	TRBJ2-5	TGTGCCAGCAGTGAATTTTGGGTAGACCAAGAGACCCAGTACTTC	CASSEFWVDQETQYF
14	few	TRBV27	.	TRBJ1-1	TGTGCCAGCAGTTTGTGGCAGGGGTTCACTGAAGCTTTCTTT	CASSLWQGFTEAFF
14	few	TRBV12-3/TRBV12-4	.	TRBJ2-5	TGTGCCAGCAGTTTAGGACTGACGGGCGAGACCCAGTACTTC	CASSLGLTGETQYF
14	.	TRBV6-5	TRBD1	TRBJ2-1	TGTGCCAGCAGACCGGGACAGGGCAACAATGAGCAGTTCTTC	CASRPGQGNNEQFF
17	.	TRBV10-3	TRBD2	TRBJ2-7	TGTGCCATCAGTGAAGTGAGGGGCGGGAGCAACTCCTACGAGCAGTACTTC	CAISEVRGGSNSYEQYF
15	.	TRBV4-3	.	TRBJ2-7	TGCGCCAGCAGCCCCAGTGGGCAGGGAAACTACGAGCAGTACTTC	CASSPSGQGNYEQYF
13	few	TRBV20-1	TRBD1	TRBJ2-3	TGCAGTGCAAGAGACAGGGATGCAGATACGCAGTATTTT	CSARDRDADTQYF
16	.	TRBV7-9	.	TRBJ1-2	TGTGCCAGCAGCCCCCCCGGAGAGGGTGGGGCCTATGGCTACACCTTC	CASSPPGEGGAYGYTF
16	.	TRBV21-1	.	TRBJ2-1	TGTGCCAGCAGCAAAGGGGGACAGGGAATGACCCATGAGCAGTTCTTC	CASSKGGQGMTHEQFF
14	.	TRBV12-3/TRBV12-4	.	TRBJ1-1	TGTGCCAGCAGTTATACAGGCGAAGGCACTGAAGCTTTCTTT	CASSYTGEGTEAFF
17	few	TRBV11-3	TRBD2	TRBJ2-7	TGTGCCAGCAGCTTAGAGCGGACGGGGGACTACTCCTACGAGCAGTACTTC	CASSLERTGDYSYEQYF
16	.	TRBV2	TRBD1	TRBJ1-4	TGTGCCAGCAGTGACGGACAGGGTGGGGGTAATGAAAAACTGTTTTTT	CASSDGQGGGNEKLFF
14	.	TRBV5-1	.	TRBJ2-1	TGCACCAGCAGCTTTAGTGGGGGCTACAATGAGCAGTTCTTC	CTSSFSGGYNEQFF
14	.	TRBV28	TRBD2	TRBJ2-7	TGTGCCAGTTCGGCGGGGGCGGGAGGATACGAGCAGTACTTC	CASSAGAGGYEQYF
16	.	TRBV4-3	TRBD2	TRBJ2-3	TGCGCCAGCAGCCCAAATAGCGGGAGAGGCTCAGATACGCAGTATTTT	CASSPNSGRGSDTQYF
15	.	TRBV5-1	TRBD1	TRBJ2-2	TGCGCCACCTCACAGACAGGGATGAACACCGGGGAGCTGTTTTTT	CATSQTGMNTGELFF
16	.	TRBV6-2/TRBV6-3	.	TRBJ1-2	TGTGCCAGCACTAACCGGTGGGGGGGCGATGACTATGGCTACACCTTC	CASTNRWGGDDYGYTF
15	.	TRBV7-6	TRBD1	TRBJ1-6	TGTGCCAGCAGCCCTAGACAGGGGAGGAATTCACCCCTCCACTTT	CASSPRQGRNSPLHF
16	few	TRBV12-3/TRBV12-4	.	TRBJ1-1	TGTGCCAGCAGTCCCAGGCTCACGGGCTCGAACACTGAAGCTTTCTTT	CASSPRLTGSNTEAFF
16	.	TRBV29-1	TRBD2	TRBJ2-7	TGCAGCGTTGTCTTCGGGACTAGCGGGGCGGGGCACGAGCAGTACTTC	CSVVFGTSGAGHEQYF
11	few	TRBV29-1	.	TRBJ1-4	TGCAGCGCCCTGGGTGACGAAAAACTGTTTTTT	CSALGDEKLFF